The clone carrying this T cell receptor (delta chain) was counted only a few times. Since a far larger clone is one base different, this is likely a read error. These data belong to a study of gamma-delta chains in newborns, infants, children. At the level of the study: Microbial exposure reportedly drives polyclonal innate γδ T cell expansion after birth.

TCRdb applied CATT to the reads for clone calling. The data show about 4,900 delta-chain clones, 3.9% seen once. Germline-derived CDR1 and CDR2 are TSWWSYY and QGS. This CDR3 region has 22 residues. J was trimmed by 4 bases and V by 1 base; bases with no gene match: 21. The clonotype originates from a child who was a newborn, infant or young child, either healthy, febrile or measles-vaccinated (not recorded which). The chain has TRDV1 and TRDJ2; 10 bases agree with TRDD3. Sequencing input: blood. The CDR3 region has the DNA TGTGCTCTTGGGGAACATTGGCCTTCCCCGGTAATGGGGGATACCCCGACAGCACAACTCTTCTTT. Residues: CALGEHWPSPVMGDTPTAQLFF.